Shown below are 27 T cell receptor beta chains from a single sample sequenced in a study of beta chain features in type 1 diabetes. Study-level results: All four CD4+ subsets from Type 1 diabetes patients carried moderately but significantly shorter TCRB CDR3s.

The antigens these receptors bind are not known. What was sequenced were expressed TCRB transcripts, since all of the isolated RNA had been reverse transcribed. Assay: immunoSEQ multiplex PCR; the TCRdb copy retains only in-frame clones and omits some. Of about 150,000 clones listed, about a tenth were seen once; the top ten hold 0.45% to 0.5%. Specimen: central memory CD4+ T cells from blood. Receptors originate from a young man with type 1 diabetes.

The chain joins TRBV5-4 to TRBJ2-1, with 7 bases matching TRBD2. Germline CDR1 reads SGHNT; CDR2 reads YYREEE (reference sequence). J lost 4 bases, V lost 4 bases, and 11 bases had no gene match. The CDR3 length is 16 residues. The CDR3 DNA reads TGTGCCAGCAGCCGTGGGGGGGAGCCTCGATACAATGAGCAGTTCTTC. It yields the protein CASSRGGEPRYNEQFF. Full variable domain (remainder filled in from reference TRBV5-4 and TRBJ2-1): ETGVTQSPTHLIKTRGQQVTLRCSSQSGHNTVSWYQQALGQGPQFIFQYYREEENGRGNFPPRFSGLQFPNYSSELNVNALELDDSALYLCASSRGGEPRYNEQFFGPGTRLTVL.

CDR3 region: CASAGSGANVLTF. CDR3 DNA: TGTGCCAGCGCCGGCTCTGGGGCCAACGTCCTGACTTTC. J is TRBJ2-6 and V is TRBV7-9, with D hard to call. CDR1 is SEHNR and CDR2 is FQNEAQ in the germline V gene (reference sequence). Trimming removed 8 bases at V and 0 bases at J, with 5 bases between. This CDR3 contains 13 residues.

V is TRBV29-1 and J is TRBJ2-1, with 10 bases matching TRBD2. CDR1 is SQVTM, CDR2 ANQGSEA, per germline. This CDR3 comprises 17 residues. The ends lost 1 base at V and 10 bases at J; junction bases unmatched: 16. CDR3 nucleotide sequence: TGCAGCGTTGAAGGTGGGGCCTGGCTAGCGGGAGACCAGGAGCAGTTCTTC. Its protein is CSVEGGAWLAGDQEQFF.

A few counts support this clone. The chain employs TRBV29-1 and TRBJ1-3; no reliable D call. Germline V lookup: CDR1 SQVTM, CDR2 ANQGSEA. Trimming removed 3 bases from V and 4 bases from J, with 4 bases in between. CDR3 length: 11 amino acids. The CDR3 region has the DNA TGCAGCGTTGATGCGGGAAACACCATATATTTT. Its protein is CSVDAGNTIYF.

This clone was detected a few times. The chain has TRBV28 and TRBJ2-2; the D is unclear. Between the trimmed V and J ends, which lost 2 bases and 1 base, there was a span of 8 bases. CDR1 MDHEN and CDR2 SYDVKM come from the germline V gene. The CDR3 consists of 15 residues. The CDR3, as DNA: TGTGCCAGCAGTTTACTCGCGAAGAACACCGGGGAGCTGTTTTTT. Its protein is CASSLLAKNTGELFF.

This clone was seen more than once but under ten times. V is TRBV7-2 and J is TRBJ2-2; 10 bases align to TRBD2. CDR1 is SGHTA and CDR2 is FQGNSA in the germline V gene. The CDR3 is made up of 16 amino acids. Losses at the gene ends were 2 bases for V and 6 bases for J; bases not matched to a gene: 6. In nucleotides, the CDR3 is TGTGCCAGCAGCTTAAGGGCTAGCGGGAGCTCCGGGGAGCTGTTTTTT. Its protein product is CASSLRASGSSGELFF.

CDR3 coding DNA: TGTGCCTGGAGAGTTGGGAGCTCTGGAAACACCATATATTTT. It yields the protein CAWRVGSSGNTIYF. V gene TRBV30 combines with J gene TRBJ1-3; no clear D. Germline V gene lookup returns CDR1 GTSNPN and CDR2 SVGIG (reference sequence). Trimming removed 3 bases at V and 0 bases at J, with 9 bases between. The CDR3 has 14 residues.

This sequence joins TRBV6-6 and TRBJ1-1; possible D gene TRBD1, 5 bases. The ends were cut back, 5 bases at V and 0 bases at J, with 10 bases in the middle. Germline CDR1 and CDR2: MNHNY and SVGAGI (reference sequence). The CDR3 length is 14 residues. CDR3: CASSTPRVNTEAFF. CDR3 in DNA: TGTGCCAGCAGTACCCCCAGGGTGAACACTGAAGCTTTCTTT.

The chain carries TRBV5-8 and TRBJ1-4; 7 nucleotides match TRBD1. This CDR3 is 16 amino acids long. The V gene's germline CDR1 is SGHTS and CDR2 YDEGEE. V was pared by 0 bases and J by 4 bases, with 6 bases of the junction left unmatched. The DNA of the CDR3 is TGTGCCAGCAGCTTGGGGAGGGACAGCCTTAATGAAAAACTGTTTTTT. The encoded protein is CASSLGRDSLNEKLFF. Looking up the rest from reference TRBV5-8 and TRBJ1-4 gives the full variable domain: EAGVTQSPTHLIKTRGQQATLRCSPISGHTSVYWYQQALGLGLQFLLWYDEGEERNRGNFPPRFSGRQFPNYSSELNVNALELEDSALYLCASSLGRDSLNEKLFFGSGTQLSVL.

This clone was seen a handful of times. This specimen includes other DNA sequences encoding the same CDR3. This chain's CDR3 is CASSPGLANSYEQYF. The CDR3 DNA is TGTGCCAGCTCACCGGGACTAGCGAATTCCTACGAGCAGTACTTC. The V gene is TRBV18, the J gene TRBJ2-7; the match to TRBD2 covers 10 bases. The CDR3 is 15 amino acids. Germline V gene lookup returns CDR1 KGHSH and CDR2 LQKENI. V lost 3 bases, J lost 1 base, and 3 bases stayed unmatched.

The DNA for the CDR3 is TGTGCCAGCAGTGAGCGGGGAATGGGGCAGCCCCAGCATTTT. This codes for CASSERGMGQPQHF. The J gene is TRBJ1-5, the V gene TRBV6-1; D gene uncertain. This CDR3 contains 14 residues. From germline, CDR1 is MNHNS and CDR2 SASEGT. Deletions cut 3 bases from V and 7 bases from J, with 13 bases between.

This clone has more than one count but fewer than ten. V is TRBV10-3 and J is TRBJ1-1, with D unresolved. Germline V gene lookup returns CDR1 ENHRY and CDR2 SYGVKD. The CDR3 contains 13 residues. The ends were cut back, 8 bases at V and 1 base at J, with 11 bases in the middle. The CDR3 DNA sequence: TGTGCCATCGGTCGGGCGGGGAACACTGAAGCTTTCTTT. It encodes CAIGRAGNTEAFF.

This chain uses TRBV4-1 with TRBJ2-5, with TRBD2 matching 9 bases. This CDR3 contains 15 residues. Germline V CDR1 and CDR2: MGHRA, YSYEKL. Trimming took 0 bases from V and 10 from J; bases not matched to a gene: 9. The CDR3 bases are TGCGCCAGCAGCCAAGATGTCTGGACTAGCGTGGGCCAGTACTTC. Protein: CASSQDVWTSVGQYF.

This clone was recorded a few times. The CDR3 DNA reads TGTGCCAGCAGCCAAGTCCGGGTCCAGCAGTTCTTC. Protein product: CASSQVRVQQFF. The chain has TRBV14 and TRBJ2-1; the D is unclear. V lost 1 base to trimming and J lost 11 bases, with 9 bases between them. The germline V gene encodes CDR1 SGHDN and CDR2 FVKESK. CDR3 size: 12 residues.

V and J are TRBV25-1 and TRBJ1-1; D not resolved. The V gene's germline CDR1 is MGHDK and CDR2 SYGVNS. This CDR3 comprises 13 residues. The germline V and J ends were trimmed by 5 bases and 0 bases, with 7 bases remaining between them. The chain's CDR3 is CASSRAMNTEAFF. For the CDR3, the DNA is TGTGCCAGCAGTAGAGCGATGAACACTGAAGCTTTCTTT.

This clone was found a few times. V usage is TRBV28 and J usage is TRBJ1-5; tentative D call: TRBD1 (5 bases). The CDR3 covers 16 residues. The germline V and J ends were trimmed by 6 bases and 4 bases, with 19 bases remaining between them. Germline V gene sequence: CDR1 MDHEN, CDR2 SYDVKM. CDR3 DNA: TGTGCCAGCAGATCAATGGGAGGGGCATGGAATCAGCCCCAGCATTTT. It specifies CASRSMGGAWNQPQHF. The complete variable domain, with remaining parts taken from reference TRBV28 and TRBJ1-5, reads DVKVTQSSRYLVKRTGEKVFLECVQDMDHENMFWYRQDPGLGLRLIYFSYDVKMKEKGDIPEGYSVSREKKERFSLILESASTNQTSMYLCASRSMGGAWNQPQHFGDGTRLSIL.

This chain links TRBV6-5 with TRBJ2-3; perhaps TRBD2 as D (5 bases). The germline V gene has CDR1 MNHEY and CDR2 SVGAGI. The CDR3 is 14 amino acids. V lost 10 bases and J 6 bases, leaving 20 bases between the germline ends. This chain's CDR3 is CATTRTGGSDTQYF. CDR3 in DNA: TGTGCCACAACGAGGACTGGAGGTTCGGATACGCAGTATTTT.

This clone was counted only a few times. CDR3 DNA: TGTGCCAGCAGCCCGCTAGGCGGGGAGCTGTTTTTT. This codes for CASSPLGGELFF. The chain uses TRBV9 and TRBJ2-2; D remains ambiguous. V lost 4 bases to trimming and J lost 7 bases, with 8 bases between them. The length of the CDR3 is 12 residues. In germline, CDR1 is SGDLS, CDR2 YYNGEE.

This clone was seen only a few times. The CDR3 bases are TGTGCCAGCAGCACCGGGACAGGGGAGGAAAAACTGTTTTTT. Its translation is CASSTGTGEEKLFF. The chain combines TRBV7-9 with TRBJ1-4, with TRBD1 matching 10 bases. The V and J ends lost 5 bases and 8 bases, in that order; junction bases with no gene match: 5. This CDR3 spans 14 amino acids. The germline gives CDR1 SEHNR, CDR2 FQNEAQ (reference sequence).

The chain uses TRBV6-1 and TRBJ2-1; 7 nucleotides line up with TRBD1. This CDR3 spans 13 amino acids. With 7 bases clipped from V and 3 bases from J, the junction kept 3 bases outside the gene matches. Germline lookup yields CDR1 MNHNS and CDR2 SASEGT. The CDR3 reads CASTDRVYNEQFF. The CDR3 nucleotides read TGTGCCAGCACCGACAGGGTCTACAATGAGCAGTTCTTC.

The table lists this clone with a few counts. The chain couples TRBV5-1 to TRBJ2-6, with 11 bases aligning to TRBD2. The CDR3 spans 19 residues. V lost 4 bases, J lost 0 bases, and 9 bases stayed unmatched. The V gene's germline CDR1 is SGHRS and CDR2 YFSETQ. The CDR3 nucleotides read TGCGCCAGCAGCCCGGGGACTAGCGGATTCCACTCTGGGGCCAACGTCCTGACTTTC. This codes for CASSPGTSGFHSGANVLTF.

There are a few counts of this clone. The J gene is TRBJ1-1, the V gene TRBV7-9, with D uncertain. The CDR3 has 13 amino acids. Germline lookup yields CDR1 SEHNR and CDR2 FQNEAQ (reference sequence). V dropped 5 bases and J dropped 8 bases, with 15 bases sitting between them. The CDR3 sequence is CASSRTEGSEAFF. DNA of the CDR3: TGTGCCAGCAGCCGAACAGAGGGCTCAGAAGCTTTCTTT.

The chain joins TRBV4-1 to TRBJ2-1; D remains ambiguous. The CDR3 extends over 15 amino acids. The germline V gene has CDR1 MGHRA and CDR2 YSYEKL. V lost 2 bases to trimming and J lost 8 bases, with 16 bases between them. The CDR3 loop reads CASSQSTGRGDEQFF. Here the CDR3 DNA reads TGCGCCAGCAGCCAATCTACGGGTCGCGGCGATGAGCAGTTCTTC.

A few counts support this clone. The V and J genes are TRBV5-1 and TRBJ1-4; no clear D. The length of the CDR3 is 16 residues. Trimming took 1 base from V and 0 from J, leaving 10 bases between them. From germline, CDR1 is SGHRS and CDR2 YFSETQ. The CDR3 here is CASSLRPNPTNEKLFF. CDR3 coding DNA: TGCGCCAGCAGCTTGCGTCCTAATCCAACTAATGAAAAACTGTTTTTT.

This sequence joins TRBV2 and TRBJ1-1; 8 bases are a match to TRBD1. The CDR3 has 13 residues. Per germline, CDR1 SNHLY and CDR2 FYNNEI. Trimming removed 6 bases from V and 7 bases from J; junction bases left unmatched: 7. This CDR3 reads CASRRDRGNEAFF. The CDR3 DNA follows: TGTGCCAGCAGACGCGACAGGGGAAATGAAGCTTTCTTT. Complete variable domain (other parts from reference TRBV2 and TRBJ1-1): EPEVTQTPSHQVTQMGQEVILRCVPISNHLYFYWYRQILGQKVEFLVSFYNNEISEKSEIFDDQFSVERPDGSNFTLKIRSTKLEDSAMYFCASRRDRGNEAFFGQGTRLTVV.

This clone was counted between two and nine times. This chain connects TRBV7-2 to TRBJ2-7; 11 bases line up with TRBD1. Per germline, CDR1 SGHTA and CDR2 FQGNSA. With 4 bases clipped from V and 4 bases from J, the junction kept 6 bases outside the gene matches. This CDR3 comprises 15 residues. The CDR3 bases are TGTGCCAGCAGCTCCGGACAGGGGGCGAGGTACGAGCAGTACTTC. This encodes CASSSGQGARYEQYF. The variable domain in full, completed from reference TRBV7-2 and TRBJ2-7, reads GAGVSQSPSNKVTEKGKDVELRCDPISGHTALYWYRQSLGQGLEFLIYFQGNSAPDKSGLPSDRFSAERTGGSVSTLTIQRTQQEDSAVYLCASSSGQGARYEQYFGPGTRLTVT.

V and J are TRBV18 and TRBJ2-5; D not resolved. Looked up from germline, CDR1 is KGHSH and CDR2 is LQKENI. The CDR3 is 14 residues long. V lost 2 bases and J 3 bases, leaving 10 bases between the germline ends. CDR3 nucleotide sequence: TGTGCCAGCTCACCATACCAGCGAGAAGAGACCCAGTACTTC. Translation gives CASSPYQREETQYF.